The text below deals with one TCR beta chain. Antigen unknown. The sample is drawn from a study of cytomegalovirus exposure and HLA in healthy donors. Whole-study results and caveats: In an earlier analysis, most TCR beta V segments were productive about 90% or about 30% of the time. High sensitivity and specificity were reportedly achieved when the classifier diagnosed cytomegalovirus status. As a later analysis showed, a missense DCLRE1C variant was linked to trimming of TCR beta V- and J-genes. Indistinguishability led to the exclusion of some V segments, TRBV6-2 and TRBV6-3 included.

Amplification used 60 Vbeta primers and 13 Jbeta primers. Profiled with immunoSEQ multiplex PCR; TCRdb holds only in-frame clones, not every one. The repertoire includes 130,000 or so clones, more than 65% of them detected once, and 2.5% to 3% sits in the top ten. The CDR3 extends over 18 amino acids. Trimming at V came to 6 bases and at J to 5 bases, leaving 17 bases not matched to a gene. Germline-derived CDR1 and CDR2 are MGHRA and YSYEKL. This receptor was taken from a woman younger than 35 in good health and CMV-seropositive. The chain combines TRBV4-1 with TRBJ2-2; 8 bases map to TRBD1. Source material: PBMCs. The CDR3 nucleotides are TGCGCCAGCAGAGACCCCCGAGCAGGGGGCGCCCCTACCGGGGAGCTGTTTTTT. Protein sequence: CASRDPRAGGAPTGELFF.